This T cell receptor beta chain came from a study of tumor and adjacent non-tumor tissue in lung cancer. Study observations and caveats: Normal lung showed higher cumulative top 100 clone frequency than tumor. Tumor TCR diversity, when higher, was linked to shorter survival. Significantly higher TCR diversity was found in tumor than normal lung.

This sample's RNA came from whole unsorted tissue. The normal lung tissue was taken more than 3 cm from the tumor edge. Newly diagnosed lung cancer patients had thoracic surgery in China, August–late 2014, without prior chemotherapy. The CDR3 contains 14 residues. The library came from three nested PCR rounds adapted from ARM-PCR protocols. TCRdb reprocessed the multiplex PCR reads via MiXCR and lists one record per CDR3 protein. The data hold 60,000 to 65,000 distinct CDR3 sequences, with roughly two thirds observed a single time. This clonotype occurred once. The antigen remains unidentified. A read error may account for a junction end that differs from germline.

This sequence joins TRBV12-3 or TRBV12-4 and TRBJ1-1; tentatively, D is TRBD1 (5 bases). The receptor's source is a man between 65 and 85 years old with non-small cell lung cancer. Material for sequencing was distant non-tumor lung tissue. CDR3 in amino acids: CASSHWTMGTEAFF. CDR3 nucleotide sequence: TGTGCCAGCAGCCACTGGACCATGGGGACTGAAGCTTTCTTC.